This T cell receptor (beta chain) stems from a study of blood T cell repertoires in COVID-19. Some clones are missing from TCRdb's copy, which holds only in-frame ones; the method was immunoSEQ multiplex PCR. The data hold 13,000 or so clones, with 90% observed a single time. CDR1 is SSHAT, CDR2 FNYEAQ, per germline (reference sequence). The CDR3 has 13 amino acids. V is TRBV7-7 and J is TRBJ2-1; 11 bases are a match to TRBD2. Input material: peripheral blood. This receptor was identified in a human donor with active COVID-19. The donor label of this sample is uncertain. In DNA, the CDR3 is TGTGCTAGCTCGCTAGCGGGGGGTAATGAGCAGTTCTTC. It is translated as CASSLAGGNEQFF.